The T cell receptor beta chain under discussion was sequenced for a study of T cell repertoires in cytomegalovirus infection. Across the whole study: In public TCR beta signatures, there were indications of both CMV infection and matching HLA type. Study outcomes and limitations: Cumulative frequency (of public TCR beta family members) identified carriers of CMV plus the relevant HLA. Dominant in the ex vivo response were TCR beta clonotypes restricted by HLA-C and specific for CMV.

To note about this clonotype: Its specificity is unknown.

With 5 bases removed from V and 0 bases from J, the gap between germline ends came to 16 bases. From germline, CDR1 is SGHAT and CDR2 FQNNGV. The CDR3 is 16 residues long. One entry per CDR3 protein, called by TCRdb with MiXCR from the reads. The sample gives 200,000 to 250,000 distinct CDR3 sequences, 35% to 40% of which show up once; approximately 59% is in the top ten. This receptor was taken from a human donor in good health (CMV status not recorded). Some clones in this sample may be carry-over from other donors' samples. This chain links TRBV11-2 with TRBJ1-1, with D hard to call. The sample in question was CD8+ T cells from cultured PBMCs, obtained from culture after CMV antigen stimulation. Written as DNA, the CDR3 is TGTGCCAGCAGCCCATGGACCAATCGTCTGAACACTGAAGCTTTCTTT. Translation: CASSPWTNRLNTEAFF.